These T cell receptor beta chains were read from a single sample in a study of low-dose radiotherapy and immunotherapy resistance in tumors. TCRdb redid the calling of the reads with MiXCR, one entry per CDR3 protein. The table includes under 90,000 distinct CDR3 sequences, less than 35% detected once. This material consisted of PBMCs, taken before treatment. These receptors were collected from a female donor with ovarian cancer. Each CDR3 is given without its conserved first and last residue. Expanded clones get a size class; other rows say once, few or many, or leave the size out.

size | V | length | CDR3
- | TRBV6-2/TRBV6-3 | 13 | ASTSGTSGRNEQF
- | TRBV5-1 | 12 | ASSFGSSYNEQF
many | TRBV10-3 | 17 | AISESTRASGRGHSEQF
many | TRBV20-1 | 12 | SARVGTGHSPLH
- | TRBV29-1 | 11 | SAYRGMNTEAF
few | TRBV24-1 | 15 | ATSPRTSGRAGNIQY
many | TRBV18 | 12 | ASSPGRPFNEQF
many | TRBV6-6 | 14 | ASSYSTQGPWHEQF
many | TRBV5-6 | 12 | ASSLLGGPYGYT
many | TRBV12-3/TRBV12-4 | 11 | ASSSTMNTEAF
many | TRBV18 | 11 | ASSPPDSGGYT
many | TRBV4-1 | 13 | ASSPGLAGVVEQF
many | TRBV6-2/TRBV6-3 | 13 | ASAESGSSYNEQF
few | TRBV11-2 | 13 | ASSPNWAYSYEQY
many | TRBV5-1 | 16 | ASRPRTGGNANTGELF
many | TRBV29-1 | 12 | SVERGRGTDTQY
many | TRBV30 | 13 | AWSKRISGSDEQY
many | TRBV20-1 | 12 | SARVGQGGFGYT
many | TRBV19 | 15 | ASSGPGGGRAYNEQF
many | TRBV15 | 14 | ATSRVSGGGRDEQF
- | TRBV7-2 | 14 | ASSPRLLAGGDTQY
many | TRBV7-2 | 13 | ASSLGSGRTYEQY
many | TRBV6-1 | 14 | ASSEWTASNTGELF
- | TRBV5-1 | 13 | ASSPMAGENTEAF